This T cell receptor beta chain was identified during a study of beta chain features in type 1 diabetes. The CDR3 extends over 13 amino acids. Per germline, CDR1 PRHDT and CDR2 FYEKMQ (reference sequence). V was cut by 2 bases and J by 4 bases, with 9 bases left in between. General study findings and limits: In all four CD4+ subsets, TCRB CDR3 length was significantly, moderately reduced in type 1 diabetes.

Of the isolated RNA, all was reverse transcribed, and so the sequenced material was expressed TCRB transcripts. Repertoires were generated with immunoSEQ multiplex PCR, while TCRdb's copy carries only in-frame clones and drops some. The top ten clones hold around 0.12% of a sample with approximately 600,000 clones, over 10% of them seen once. Notes on this clone: Its target is not known.

CD4+ cells of the naive, central memory, regulatory and stem cell-like memory types were sorted via CD45RO/CCR7/CD25/CD127/CD95/CD27. The sequenced sample was naive CD4+ T cells from blood. The sequence came from a man under 40 with type 1 diabetes. The chain links TRBV13 to TRBJ2-7; D perhaps matches TRBD1 (6 bases). The chain's CDR3 is CASSLSRGYEQYF. The CDR3, as DNA: TGTGCCAGCAGCTTATCCAGGGGATACGAGCAGTACTTC.